Below are 28 T cell receptor beta chains sequenced from a single sample in a study of T cell changes during pregnancy in multiple sclerosis. Repertoires were generated with immunoSEQ multiplex PCR, while TCRdb's copy carries only in-frame clones and drops some. The table lists approximately 44,000 clones, 90% of them singletons. This sample comprised CD8+ T cells from peripheral blood mononuclear cells, obtained in the third trimester of pregnancy. The receptors here all came from a female donor with multiple sclerosis, enrolled in a pregnancy study.

The V call is TRBV27, the J call TRBJ2-5, with 9 bases that match TRBD1. CDR1 MNHEY and CDR2 SMNVEV come from the germline V gene (reference sequence). There are 16 residues in the CDR3. With V trimmed by 5 bases and J by 5 bases, 12 bases remained unmatched. The CDR3 here is CASSGTGMVELETQYF. CDR3 in DNA: TGTGCCAGCAGTGGGACAGGGATGGTTGAGTTGGAGACCCAGTACTTC.

The chain employs TRBV27 and TRBJ1-2; 8 nucleotides line up with TRBD1. CDR3 length equals 15 residues. Germline CDR1 MNHEY, CDR2 SMNVEV (reference sequence). V was clipped by 6 bases and J by 3 bases; unmatched bases: 9. CDR3 bases: TGTGCCAGCAGATTAGCCTCGGGACAGGACTATGGCTACACCTTC. This codes for CASRLASGQDYGYTF.

The V and J genes are TRBV29-1 and TRBJ2-5; a possible D gene is TRBD2 (6 bases). Germline assignment: CDR1 SQVTM and CDR2 ANQGSEA. The CDR3 is 14 residues long. Trimming cost V 3 bases and J 3 bases, with 14 bases left between them. The CDR3 loop reads CSVEREAEEETQYF. The CDR3 nucleotides read TGCAGCGTTGAGAGGGAGGCTGAGGAAGAGACCCAGTACTTC.

This chain uses TRBV5-6 with TRBJ1-5; D is ambiguous. Germline-derived CDR1 and CDR2 are SGHDT and YYEEEE. The V gene lost 3 bases and the J gene lost 1 base, with 14 bases spanning the gap. The CDR3 is 16 amino acids. CDR3 sequence (DNA): TGTGCCAGCAGCTACTACACGGGAGAAAGCAATCAGCCCCAGCATTTT. Translated: CASSYYTGESNQPQHF.

Here the CDR3 DNA reads TGTGCCAGCAGTTTGACAGGGGTCAATGAAAAACTGTTTTTT. It is translated as CASSLTGVNEKLFF. The chain employs TRBV6-5 and TRBJ1-4; 8 nucleotides align to TRBD1. This CDR3 region has 14 residues. Germline-derived CDR1 and CDR2 are MNHEY and SVGAGI. With V trimmed by 4 bases and J by 5 bases, 3 bases remained unmatched.

The rearrangement uses TRBV6-4 and TRBJ1-1; TRBD1 matches at 7 bases. The CDR3 has 11 residues. Germline lookup yields CDR1 MRHNA and CDR2 SNTAGT. V shed 10 bases, J shed 12 bases, and the junction held 11 bases outside the gene matches. The CDR3 bases are TGTGCCACACCGACAGGGATGGAAACTTTCTTT. It is translated as CATPTGMETFF.

The V call is TRBV27, the J call TRBJ2-7; D is unclear. V lost 7 bases and J lost 0, with 16 bases in between. CDR3 length equals 15 residues. Per germline, CDR1 MNHEY and CDR2 SMNVEV (reference sequence). The CDR3 coding sequence is TGTGCCAGCAACCCCTTGCCTACGAGCTCCTACGAGCAGTACTTC. Its translation: CASNPLPTSSYEQYF.

The chain couples TRBV4-3 to TRBJ1-6, with TRBD1 matching 11 bases. V gave up 0 bases and J gave up 2 bases; unmatched junction bases: 9. The CDR3 runs to 20 residues. The V gene's germline CDR1 is LGHNA and CDR2 YSLEER. The CDR3 is CASSQDFSWGQGAYNSPLHF. Written as DNA, the CDR3 is TGCGCCAGCAGCCAAGATTTTAGTTGGGGACAGGGGGCCTATAATTCACCCCTCCACTTT.

V is TRBV13 and J is TRBJ1-2; 7 bases agree with TRBD1. Germline values: CDR1 PRHDT, CDR2 FYEKMQ (reference sequence). There are 14 residues in the CDR3. The trim removed 5 bases at V and 4 bases at J, leaving 7 bases unmatched. The CDR3 reads CASSVRGLGYGYTF. The CDR3 region has the DNA TGTGCCAGCAGCGTAAGGGGGCTGGGCTATGGCTACACCTTC.

The rearrangement joins TRBV7-3 to TRBJ2-3; TRBD2 is a possible D gene (6 bases). Germline V gene sequence: CDR1 SGHTA, CDR2 FQGTGA. The CDR3 extends over 14 amino acids. V gave up 2 bases and J gave up 4 bases, with 10 bases separating them. As DNA, the CDR3 is TGTGCCAGCAGCTTAGACGGGAGAGCAGATACGCAGTATTTT. Protein: CASSLDGRADTQYF. Full variable domain (rest looked up from reference TRBV7-3 and TRBJ2-3): GAGVSQTPSNKVTEKGKYVELRCDPISGHTALYWYRQSLGQGPEFLIYFQGTGAADDSGLPNDRFFAVRPEGSVSTLKIQRTERGDSAVYLCASSLDGRADTQYFGPGTRLTVL.

The chain couples TRBV28 to TRBJ2-7, with D possibly matching TRBD1 (5 bases). Trimming left V 2 bases short and J 3 bases short, with 11 bases between. CDR1 and CDR2 (germline): MDHEN, SYDVKM. The CDR3 is 14 amino acids. CDR3 bases: TGTGCCAGCAGTTTACCGTGGCAGGGCTACGAGCAGTACTTC. Amino acids: CASSLPWQGYEQYF.

A single count supports this clone. V usage is TRBV6-5 and J usage is TRBJ2-2, with D tentatively TRBD1 (6 bases). Trimming removed 6 bases from V and 1 base from J, with 9 bases in between. The germline CDR1 and CDR2 sequences are MNHEY and SVGAGI. This CDR3 has 14 amino acids. The CDR3 reads CASSTGRNTGELFF. CDR3 coding DNA: TGTGCCAGCAGCACAGGGAGGAACACCGGGGAGCTGTTTTTT.

V usage is TRBV5-6 and J usage is TRBJ1-4, with D perhaps matching TRBD1 (5 bases). Trimming removed 4 bases from V and 11 bases from J, with 15 bases in between. This CDR3 contains 13 residues. Germline V CDR1 and CDR2: SGHDT, YYEEEE. CDR3 sequence: CASSRGGENKLFF. As DNA, the CDR3 is TGTGCCAGCAGCCGGGGAGGGGAGAATAAACTGTTTTTT.

The CDR3 bases are TGTGCCAGCAGCTTTACTAGCACTGGAAGATACAATGAGCAGTTCTTC. The encoded protein is CASSFTSTGRYNEQFF. J is TRBJ2-1 and V is TRBV7-3; tentative D call: TRBD2 (6 bases). The CDR3 spans 16 residues. Germline loops: CDR1 SGHTA, CDR2 FQGTGA. The V and J ends lost 3 bases and 4 bases respectively, with 16 bases between them.

The chain uses TRBV4-3 and TRBJ1-4, with 11 bases aligning to TRBD1. The CDR3 is 15 residues long. After removal of 3 bases from V and 6 bases from J, the junction contained 3 bases not matched to a gene. Germline V CDR1 and CDR2: LGHNA, YSLEER. CDR3 protein: CASSQKGQGDEKLFF. CDR3 DNA sequence: TGCGCCAGCAGCCAGAAGGGACAGGGGGATGAAAAACTGTTTTTT.

The chain has TRBV19 and TRBJ2-7; D gene uncertain. The CDR3 totals 15 residues. Between the trimmed V and J ends, which lost 3 bases and 0 bases, there was a span of 12 bases. From germline, CDR1 is LNHDA and CDR2 SQIVND (reference sequence). DNA for the CDR3: TGTGCCAGTAGTATGGCCAATTTCCCCTCCTACGAGCAGTACTTC. Amino acid sequence: CASSMANFPSYEQYF.

The CDR3 reads CASSAAVLDTQYF. The CDR3 DNA is TGTGCCAGCAGCGCGGCGGTTCTGGATACGCAGTATTTT. J is TRBJ2-3 and V is TRBV9; D gene uncertain. The germline CDR1 and CDR2 sequences are SGDLS and YYNGEE. CDR3 length: 13 residues. V shed 3 bases and J shed 6 bases, with 11 bases lying between them.

The CDR3 region is CASSLRGGPYEQYF. Written as DNA, the CDR3 is TGTGCCAGCAGTTTAAGGGGCGGACCTTACGAGCAGTACTTC. The chain is built from TRBV28 and TRBJ2-7; TRBD1 is a possible D gene (5 bases). The CDR3 spans 14 residues. CDR1 is MDHEN, CDR2 SYDVKM, per germline. The V gene lost 2 bases and the J gene lost 4 bases, with 12 bases spanning the gap.

This chain links TRBV11-1 with TRBJ2-2, with D possibly being TRBD2 (6 bases). CDR3 length: 15 amino acids. Between the trimmed V and J ends, which lost 4 bases and 2 bases, there was a span of 11 bases. Looked up from germline, CDR1 is SGHAT and CDR2 is FQDESV (reference sequence). The CDR3 nucleotides read TGTGCCAGCAGCTCCCGACTAGGAAACACCGGGGAGCTGTTTTTT. Translated, it gives CASSSRLGNTGELFF.

This chain joins TRBV4-3 and TRBJ1-1, with 10 bases fitting TRBD1. This CDR3 contains 17 residues. The V gene's germline CDR1 is LGHNA and CDR2 YSLEER. J gave up 0 bases and V 1 base, and 5 bases lay outside the gene matches. The DNA of the CDR3 is TGCGCCAGCAGCCAAGTATACGGACAGGGGGTGAACACTGAAGCTTTCTTT. Translated, it gives CASSQVYGQGVNTEAFF.

The chain is built from TRBV23-1 and TRBJ2-3; D is possibly TRBD2 (6 bases). TRBV23-1 is identified as an open reading frame with a role that is uncertain. This CDR3 is 11 amino acids long. V lost 9 bases and J lost 4, with 8 bases in between. CDR3 region: CASPGADTQYF. CDR3 DNA: TGCGCCAGTCCGGGAGCAGATACGCAGTATTTT.

This clone was seen a few times. J is TRBJ2-2 and V is TRBV30, with 7 bases fitting TRBD2. The CDR3 runs 15 residues. Trimming took 2 bases from V and 3 from J; bases not matched to a gene: 6. Per the germline V gene, CDR1 is GTSNPN and CDR2 is SVGIG (reference sequence). The CDR3 DNA is TGTGCCTGGAGTTCACGACTAGCTGACACCGGGGAGCTGTTTTTT. The encoded protein is CAWSSRLADTGELFF.

The chain carries TRBV5-6 and TRBJ2-3, with 10 positions matching TRBD1. Germline lookup yields CDR1 SGHDT and CDR2 YYEEEE. V lost 9 bases and J lost 5; bases outside the gene matches: 15. There are 16 residues in the CDR3. The CDR3 sequence: CATNLGDRGFGDTQYF. The DNA of the CDR3 is TGTGCCACCAACTTGGGGGACAGGGGATTTGGAGATACGCAGTATTTT.

The V gene is TRBV28, the J gene TRBJ1-1, with 7 positions matching TRBD1. The junction had 3 bases not matched to a gene; V was cut back by 3 bases and J by 8 bases. Germline lookup yields CDR1 MDHEN and CDR2 SYDVKM. This CDR3 spans 12 amino acids. CDR3 nucleotide sequence: TGTGCCAGCAGTTTTAAGGGACAGGAAGCTTTCTTT. It translates to CASSFKGQEAFF. The full variable domain, rest sourced from reference TRBV28 and TRBJ1-1, is DVKVTQSSRYLVKRTGEKVFLECVQDMDHENMFWYRQDPGLGLRLIYFSYDVKMKEKGDIPEGYSVSREKKERFSLILESASTNQTSMYLCASSFKGQEAFFGQGTRLTVV.

V gene TRBV9 combines with J gene TRBJ1-2; 8 bases are a match to TRBD1. After removal of 2 bases from V and 1 base from J, the junction contained 10 bases not matched to a gene. The germline CDR1 and CDR2 sequences are SGDLS and YYNGEE. The CDR3 is made up of 17 amino acids. CDR3 loop: CASSVSTGESVNYGYTF. CDR3 coding DNA: TGTGCCAGCAGCGTTTCGACAGGGGAGAGTGTTAACTATGGCTACACCTTC.

This chain links TRBV15 with TRBJ1-1; possibly TRBD1 for D (5 bases). Trimming pared 0 bases from V and 0 bases from J, leaving 11 bases between. This CDR3 has 16 residues. Per the germline V gene, CDR1 is LNHNV and CDR2 is YYDKDF (reference sequence). CDR3 region: CATSRDMTAMNTEAFF. For the CDR3, the DNA is TGTGCCACCAGCAGAGATATGACAGCCATGAACACTGAAGCTTTCTTT.

The genes are TRBV9 and TRBJ1-4; the D gene is possibly TRBD1 (6 bases). Trimming stripped 4 bases from V and 3 bases from J, with 13 bases between. This CDR3 has 15 residues. In germline, CDR1 is SGDLS, CDR2 YYNGEE. The CDR3 reads CASSPQGISNEKLFF. CDR3 bases: TGTGCCAGCAGCCCTCAGGGGATCTCTAATGAAAAACTGTTTTTT.

The rearrangement uses TRBV27 and TRBJ1-2; 9 nucleotides align to TRBD1. This CDR3 has 17 residues. Germline CDR1 is MNHEY and CDR2 is SMNVEV (reference sequence). V shed 0 bases, J shed 2 bases, and the junction held 7 bases outside the gene matches. CDR3 DNA sequence: TGTGCCAGCAGTTTATCCTTGGGTACAGGGGGCAACTATGGCTACACCTTC. Amino acid sequence: CASSLSLGTGGNYGYTF.